These 20 T cell receptor beta chains originate from one sample sequenced in a study of blood T cell repertoires in COVID-19. The data were produced by immunoSEQ multiplex PCR, yet TCRdb's version contains in-frame clones alone and is incomplete. The sample has 300,000 to 450,000 clones; about 87% are singletons. The specimen sequenced was peripheral blood. The receptors were gathered from a human donor in a cohort sampled during active COVID-19.

The J gene is TRBJ2-3, the V gene TRBV2; 7 bases align to TRBD2. This CDR3 region has 14 residues. The trim removed 7 bases at V and 1 base at J, leaving 5 bases unmatched. The germline gives CDR1 SNHLY, CDR2 FYNNEI. This CDR3 is CASTRLARTDTQYF. In nucleotides, the CDR3 is TGTGCCAGCACCCGACTAGCCCGCACAGATACGCAGTATTTT. Combining the CDR3 with reference TRBV2 and TRBJ2-3 gives the whole variable domain EPEVTQTPSHQVTQMGQEVILRCVPISNHLYFYWYRQILGQKVEFLVSFYNNEISEKSEIFDDQFSVERPDGSNFTLKIRSTKLEDSAMYFCASTRLARTDTQYFGPGTRLTVL.

The chain combines TRBV19 with TRBJ2-1; 10 bases match TRBD2. The length of the CDR3 is 13 residues. CDR1 and CDR2 (germline): LNHDA, SQIVND (reference sequence). In DNA, the CDR3 is TGTGCAACCGGGACTAGCGTGTACAATGAGCAGTTCTTC. Translated: CATGTSVYNEQFF. Drawing the rest from reference TRBV19 and TRBJ2-1, the complete variable domain is DGGITQSPKYLFRKEGQNVTLSCEQNLNHDAMYWYRQDPGQGLRLIYYSQIVNDFQKGDIAEGYSVSREKKESFPLTVTSAQKNPTAFYLCATGTSVYNEQFFGPGTRLTVL.

V usage is TRBV7-6 and J usage is TRBJ1-6; TRBD1 might be the D (6 bases). Germline-derived CDR1 and CDR2 are SGHVS and FNYEAQ. This CDR3 is 16 amino acids long. Between the trimmed V and J ends, which lost 5 bases and 9 bases, there was a span of 20 bases. As DNA, the CDR3 is TGTGCCAGCAGCCCCCGACCGGGACACCTTACTTCACCCCTCCACTTT. This encodes CASSPRPGHLTSPLHF.

The rearrangement links TRBV30 to TRBJ1-6; D is ambiguous. The CDR3 contains 15 residues. The ends were cut back, 0 bases at V and 10 bases at J, with 16 bases in the middle. Per the germline V gene, CDR1 is GTSNPN and CDR2 is SVGIG (reference sequence). The CDR3 is CAWSVGFGEDSPLHF. The CDR3 DNA reads TGTGCCTGGAGTGTGGGTTTCGGGGAGGACTCACCCCTCCACTTT.

This clone was recorded many times. The chain couples TRBV5-4 to TRBJ1-2, with 10 positions matching TRBD1. V was clipped by 0 bases and J by 7 bases; unmatched bases: 3. Germline V CDR1 and CDR2: SGHNT, YYREEE (reference sequence). The CDR3 extends over 14 amino acids. The DNA of the CDR3 is TGTGCCAGCAGCTTGGGACAGGGGGCAGGTGGCTACACCTTC. Its translation: CASSLGQGAGGYTF.

This chain connects TRBV6-2 or TRBV6-3 to TRBJ2-7; no reliable D call. Trimming stripped 2 bases from V and 3 bases from J, with 5 bases between. This CDR3 region has 12 residues. Germline CDR1 and CDR2: MNHEY and SVGEGT. CDR3 amino acids: CASSYVSYEQYF. CDR3 coding DNA: TGTGCCAGCAGTTACGTGAGCTACGAGCAGTACTTC.

The rearrangement joins TRBV24-1 to TRBJ1-5, with D uncertain. In germline, CDR1 is KGHDR, CDR2 SFDVKD. The CDR3 runs to 14 residues. V was pared by 5 bases and J by 7 bases, with 14 bases between. The CDR3 spells CATSASGENQPQHF. CDR3 nucleotide sequence: TGTGCCACCAGTGCCTCGGGTGAGAACCAGCCCCAGCATTTT.

This chain links TRBV30 with TRBJ1-2; TRBD1 might be the D (5 bases). CDR3 size: 16 residues. Trimming removed 2 bases at V and 4 bases at J, with 20 bases between. Per the germline V gene, CDR1 is GTSNPN and CDR2 is SVGIG (reference sequence). CDR3 coding DNA: TGTGCCTGGAGTCCTACCGGGGGTGGCAGGGCCTATGGCTACACCTTC. It yields the protein CAWSPTGGGRAYGYTF.

The V and J genes are TRBV7-2 and TRBJ1-6; D is unclear. The V gene lost 5 bases and the J gene lost 8 bases, with 10 bases spanning the gap. CDR1 and CDR2 (germline): SGHTA, FQGNSA. The CDR3 has 13 residues. CDR3 in amino acids: CASSIQSYSPLHF. The CDR3 DNA reads TGTGCCAGCAGCATACAGAGTTATTCACCCCTCCACTTT.

This chain connects TRBV19 to TRBJ2-7, with 11 bases matching TRBD2. Germline V gene data show CDR1 as LNHDA and CDR2 as SQIVND (reference sequence). The CDR3 length is 14 residues. The J segment lost 12 bases and the V segment lost 5 bases, leaving 12 bases of the junction unmatched. The CDR3 loop is CASSQRLAGSRSYF. CDR3 DNA: TGTGCCAGTAGTCAGAGACTAGCGGGATCCAGGTCGTACTTC.

The chain uses TRBV28 and TRBJ2-1; possible D gene TRBD2, 5 bases. This CDR3 has 14 residues. V lost 3 bases and J lost 7, with 13 bases in between. CDR1 MDHEN and CDR2 SYDVKM come from the germline V gene. The CDR3 sequence: CASSLGGQRNEQFF. CDR3 DNA: TGTGCCAGCAGTTTGGGTGGGCAGCGGAATGAGCAGTTCTTC.

The CDR3 spells CASSRRTGSGNTIYF. The CDR3 region has the DNA TGTGCCAGCAGCCGACGGACAGGGTCTGGAAACACCATATATTTT. V gene TRBV7-6 combines with J gene TRBJ1-3; 8 positions match TRBD1. CDR1 and CDR2 from the germline V gene are SGHVS and FNYEAQ. Germline trimming cut 5 bases from V and 1 base from J; bases unmatched to any gene: 4. This CDR3 spans 15 amino acids.

The chain is built from TRBV30 and TRBJ2-3; 8 bases align to TRBD2. This CDR3 has 15 residues. The J segment lost 2 bases and the V segment lost 0 bases, leaving 4 bases of the junction unmatched. Germline CDR1 is GTSNPN and CDR2 is SVGIG (reference sequence). Written as DNA, the CDR3 is TGTGCCTGGAGTGTAGTAGCGGGGATCACAGATACGCAGTATTTT. It yields the protein CAWSVVAGITDTQYF.

The chain employs TRBV23-1 and TRBJ2-5; D is ambiguous. Being an ORF, TRBV23-1 has a function that is uncertain. CDR3 length equals 13 residues. V was clipped by 4 bases and J by 0 bases, with 6 bases between them. In nucleotides, the CDR3 is TGCGCCAGCAGTCCCAGGCACCAAGAGACCCAGTACTTC. The encoded protein is CASSPRHQETQYF.

A single count supports this clone. The gene calls are TRBV5-4 and TRBJ2-5, with D possibly matching TRBD1 (7 bases). The V gene lost 4 bases and the J gene lost 5 bases, with 15 bases spanning the gap. The CDR3 is 14 residues long. Looked up from germline, CDR1 is SGHNT and CDR2 is YYREEE (reference sequence). The CDR3 is CASSRTGRGETQYF. Here the CDR3 DNA reads TGTGCCAGCAGCCGGACAGGCCGGGGGGAGACCCAGTACTTC.

The V gene is TRBV4-2, the J gene TRBJ1-4, with D maybe TRBD1 (5 bases). V was shortened by 0 bases and J by 5 bases, with 13 bases between the two germline ends. CDR1 and CDR2 (germline): LGHNA, YNFKEQ. This CDR3 has 16 residues. The CDR3 DNA follows: TGTGCCAGCAGCCAAGAGGAGGGGCAGGGAAATGAAAAACTGTTTTTT. Encoded protein: CASSQEEGQGNEKLFF.

This sequence joins TRBV19 and TRBJ2-1; 9 bases fit TRBD1. The length of the CDR3 is 15 residues. Per germline, CDR1 LNHDA and CDR2 SQIVND (reference sequence). The V gene end was trimmed by 6 bases and the J gene end by 6 bases; junction bases not matched to a gene: 9. CDR3 sequence: CASSLGTGITNEQFF. The CDR3 DNA reads as TGTGCCAGTAGCCTTGGGACAGGGATCACCAATGAGCAGTTCTTC. The variable domain in full, with the rest retrieved from reference TRBV19 and TRBJ2-1, is DGGITQSPKYLFRKEGQNVTLSCEQNLNHDAMYWYRQDPGQGLRLIYYSQIVNDFQKGDIAEGYSVSREKKESFPLTVTSAQKNPTAFYLCASSLGTGITNEQFFGPGTRLTVL.

V is TRBV2 and J is TRBJ1-6; D is perhaps TRBD1 (6 bases). This CDR3 comprises 13 residues. With 6 bases removed from V and 12 bases from J, the gap between germline ends came to 15 bases. CDR1 is SNHLY, CDR2 FYNNEI, per germline. CDR3 in amino acids: CASRETQGQPLHF. The DNA of the CDR3 is TGTGCCAGCAGAGAGACACAGGGCCAACCCCTCCACTTT.

The chain joins TRBV2 to TRBJ1-3; perhaps TRBD1 as D (6 bases). The CDR3 is 13 residues long. V lost 9 bases and J lost 0, with 9 bases in between. Per the germline V gene, CDR1 is SNHLY and CDR2 is FYNNEI. The CDR3 DNA reads as TGTGCCAGGGGGGCCTCCTCTGGAAACACCATATATTTT. Protein: CARGASSGNTIYF.

The chain couples TRBV5-1 to TRBJ2-5; TRBD2 might be the D (6 bases). V was cut by 1 base and J by 3 bases, with 19 bases left in between. Germline values: CDR1 SGHRS, CDR2 YFSETQ. The CDR3 length is 17 residues. The CDR3 loop reads CASSLILSASEEETQYF. DNA for the CDR3: TGCGCCAGCAGCTTGATCTTGTCCGCTAGCGAGGAAGAGACCCAGTACTTC.